This entry describes one T cell receptor beta chain. The sample originates from a study of shared clonotypes between healthy human individuals. Study-level background: Each donor's CD8 memory used one plate, CD8 naive two, each CD4 subset three.

Data came from immunoSEQ multiplex PCR; TCRdb stores just in-frame clones and leaves some out. This table has nearly 2 million clones, about 95% appearing once. V lost 3 bases, J lost 2 bases, and 13 bases lay in between. In germline, CDR1 is WNHNN, CDR2 SYGVQD (reference sequence). The CDR3 totals 15 residues. Terminally differentiated effector memory CD45RA+ cells were excluded from the naive CD8 cells, which were CD45RO-negative and positively selected for CCR7. This receptor was obtained from a man younger than 30 in good health. The source material was naive CD8+ T cells sorted from blood. This chain links TRBV10-1 with TRBJ1-1; D might be TRBD1 (5 bases). The chain's CDR3 is CASSESWGRNTEAFF. The DNA of the CDR3 is TGCGCCAGCAGTGAAAGTTGGGGACGAAACACTGAAGCTTTCTTT.